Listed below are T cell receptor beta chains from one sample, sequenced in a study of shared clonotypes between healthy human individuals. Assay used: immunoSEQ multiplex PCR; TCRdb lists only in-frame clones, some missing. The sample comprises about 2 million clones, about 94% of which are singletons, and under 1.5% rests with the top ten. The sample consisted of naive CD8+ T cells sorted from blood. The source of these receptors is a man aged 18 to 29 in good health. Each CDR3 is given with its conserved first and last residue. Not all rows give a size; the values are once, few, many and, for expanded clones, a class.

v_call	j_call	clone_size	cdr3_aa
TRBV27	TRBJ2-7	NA	CASRPGLATYEQYF
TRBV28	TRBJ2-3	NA	CASSSRTGWDTQYF
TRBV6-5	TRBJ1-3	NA	CASSDQGSGNTIYF
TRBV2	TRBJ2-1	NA	CASSELRTSGGGNEQFF
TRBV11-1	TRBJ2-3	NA	CASSSWGSTDTQYF
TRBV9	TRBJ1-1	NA	CASSVGGSEDTEAFF
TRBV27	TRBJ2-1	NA	CASSLGTSGGHEQFF
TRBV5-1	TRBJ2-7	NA	CASSLRSGASSYEQYF
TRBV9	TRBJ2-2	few	CASSVSGGNTGELFF
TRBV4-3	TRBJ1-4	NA	CASTEIGGIGEKLFF
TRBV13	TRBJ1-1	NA	CASSPRDRYTEAFF
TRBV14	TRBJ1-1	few	CASSQAMAEAFF
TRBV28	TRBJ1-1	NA	CASSSTGTVDTEAFF
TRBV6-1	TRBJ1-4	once	CASIPSRAANEKLFF
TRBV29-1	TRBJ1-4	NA	CSVEDRVGSGGSNEKLFF
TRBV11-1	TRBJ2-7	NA	CASGEPHSYEQYF
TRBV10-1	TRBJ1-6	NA	CASSVFQSNSPLHF
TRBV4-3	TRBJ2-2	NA	CASTTGSNTGELFF
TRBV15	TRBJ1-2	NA	CATSRVGTDYGYTF
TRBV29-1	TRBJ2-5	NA	CSVGLAERQETQYF
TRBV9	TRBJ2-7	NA	CASSVGTVSYEQYF
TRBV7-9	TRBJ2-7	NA	CASSLTPPGQGFYEQYF
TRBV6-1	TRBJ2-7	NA	CASSEYMGSYEQYF
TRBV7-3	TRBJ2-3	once	CASSPTGLAGGPPGTQYF
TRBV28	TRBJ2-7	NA	CASGDPGRGEQYF
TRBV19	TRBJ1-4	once	CASIRAPGTVEKLFF
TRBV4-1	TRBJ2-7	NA	CASSQARGPYEQYF
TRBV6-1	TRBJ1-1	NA	CASKGQEAFF
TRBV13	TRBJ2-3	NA	CASSLAGGTGGTDTQYF
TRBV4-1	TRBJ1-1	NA	CASSLGEGIMNTEAFF
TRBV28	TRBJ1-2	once	CASSFRLGDGYTF
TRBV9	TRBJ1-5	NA	CASSGGGGNQPQHF
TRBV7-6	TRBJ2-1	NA	CASSLYRADEQFF
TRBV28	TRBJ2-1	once	CASSLGTGSNEQFF
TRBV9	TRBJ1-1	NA	CASSVDAIGNTEAFF
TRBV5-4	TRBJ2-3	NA	CASSPGDTQYF
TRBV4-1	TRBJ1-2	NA	CASSQVTGSRGGYTF
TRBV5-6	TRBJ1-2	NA	CASSLYRGNYGYTF
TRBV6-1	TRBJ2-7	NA	CASSELGTGGTGEQYF
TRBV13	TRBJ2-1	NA	CASSLAGGTEQFF
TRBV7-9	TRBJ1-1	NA	CASSLVAGAEAFF
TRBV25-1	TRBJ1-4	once	CASSELMVGIHNEKLFF
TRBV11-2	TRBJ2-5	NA	CASSLFPFRGETQYF
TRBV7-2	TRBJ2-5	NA	CASSLPLSGRAKETQYF
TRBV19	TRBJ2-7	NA	CASSMGQGPYEQYF
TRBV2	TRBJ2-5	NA	CASSDSELETQYF
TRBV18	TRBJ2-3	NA	CASSPEDRENTQYF
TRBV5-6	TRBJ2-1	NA	CASSRTSGSSYNEQFF
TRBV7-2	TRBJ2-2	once	CASSLAVPTSGELFF
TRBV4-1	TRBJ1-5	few	CASSQEVGPLSNQPQHF
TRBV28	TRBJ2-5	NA	CASSFGDAASGVETQYF
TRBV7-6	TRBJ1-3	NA	CASSLEGRGVGNTIYF
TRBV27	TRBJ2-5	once	CASSSRQVYQETQYF
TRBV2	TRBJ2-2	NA	CASLEGTNTGELFF
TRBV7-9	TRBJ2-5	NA	CASSFRQGVAETQYF